The rows below give T cell receptor beta chains drawn from one sample of a study of blood T cell repertoires in COVID-19. TCRdb's copy holds only in-frame clones and misses some; the assay was immunoSEQ multiplex PCR. The sample holds 150,000 to 200,000 clones, 70% to 90% seen once. Sequenced sample: PBMCs or T cells enriched from blood (not recorded which). The receptor set was obtained from a woman between 18 and 29 years old who had recovered from COVID-19. CDR3s include the opening cysteine and the closing phenylalanine or tryptophan. Fields, in order: CDR3 protein, V gene, J gene.

CDR3: CASSESPGTGPSNYGYTF
V: TRBV25-1
J: TRBJ1-2

CDR3: CASSARGLSGRYNEQFF
V: TRBV5-1
J: TRBJ2-1

CDR3: CASSFRGDRAIYGYTF
V: TRBV28
J: TRBJ1-2

CDR3: CASKGTVASGYEQYF
V: TRBV10-1
J: TRBJ2-7

CDR3: CATSDPGYQETQYF
V: TRBV24-1
J: TRBJ2-5

CDR3: CASSPRTGGLTYEQYF
V: TRBV7-2
J: TRBJ2-7

CDR3: CASSRGTSGKEPDTQYF
V: TRBV19
J: TRBJ2-3

CDR3: CASSPTGQELFF
V: TRBV18
J: TRBJ1-4

CDR3: CASSTQRVEREGLKITDTQYF
V: TRBV21-1
J: TRBJ2-3

CDR3: CASSLGLAGARETQYF
V: TRBV7-2
J: TRBJ2-5

CDR3: CASSQGQGEGETQYF
V: TRBV4-1
J: TRBJ2-5

CDR3: CASSRSSNTEAFF
V: TRBV18
J: TRBJ1-1

CDR3: CASSIIGGQGGEKLFF
V: TRBV19
J: TRBJ1-4

CDR3: CASRGRERISTNEKLFF
V: TRBV27
J: TRBJ1-4

CDR3: CASSQGKRENEQFF
V: TRBV4-3
J: TRBJ2-1

CDR3: CASRKGTGNTDTQYF
V: TRBV2
J: TRBJ2-3

CDR3: CASSSWTGDLYGYTF
V: TRBV7-2
J: TRBJ1-2

CDR3: CASRGTDTQYF
V: TRBV4-1
J: TRBJ2-3

CDR3: CASSYGQVNQPQHF
V: TRBV6-2/TRBV6-3
J: TRBJ1-5

CDR3: CASSWTANYGYTF
V: TRBV7-2
J: TRBJ1-2

CDR3: CASSYSSDSYEQYF
V: TRBV6-6
J: TRBJ2-7

CDR3: CASSLLPGGGNEQFF
V: TRBV13
J: TRBJ2-1

CDR3: CASSQGQGALAFF
V: TRBV4-1
J: TRBJ1-1

CDR3: CASSPSQGWFEQFF
V: TRBV5-1
J: TRBJ2-1

CDR3: CASSASGQTNTEAFF
V: TRBV7-2
J: TRBJ1-1

CDR3: CASSQGQGSSGNTIYF
V: TRBV18
J: TRBJ1-3

CDR3: CASTSGGFDEQFF
V: TRBV5-8
J: TRBJ2-1

CDR3: CASSDVGGLAGEQFF
V: TRBV6-4
J: TRBJ2-1

CDR3: CASSYPDRGHEQFF
V: TRBV6-2/TRBV6-3
J: TRBJ2-1

CDR3: CASSATGTSGFSSYEQYF
V: TRBV5-6
J: TRBJ2-7

CDR3: CASSLDRAGYTF
V: TRBV28
J: TRBJ1-2

CDR3: CASSYPRDRDLYGYTF
V: TRBV6-6
J: TRBJ1-2

CDR3: CASSQEGGLAGEQYF
V: TRBV3-1/TRBV3-2
J: TRBJ2-7

CDR3: CASSWTGTSSYEQYF
V: TRBV5-1
J: TRBJ2-7

CDR3: CASRMKRLSTDTQYF
V: TRBV5-6
J: TRBJ2-3

CDR3: CASSRTGGRNEQYF
V: TRBV7-9
J: TRBJ2-7

CDR3: CASSQDSRDYGYTF
V: TRBV4-3
J: TRBJ1-2

CDR3: CASSSYGTDMNTEAFF
V: TRBV18
J: TRBJ1-1

CDR3: CASSSGQGTDTQYF
V: TRBV5-1
J: TRBJ2-3

CDR3: CAWSVLAGQGGEQYF
V: TRBV30
J: TRBJ2-7

CDR3: CASSGLAGPGELFF
V: TRBV2
J: TRBJ2-2

CDR3: CASLDRGDEKLFF
V: TRBV30
J: TRBJ1-4

CDR3: CASSSTSGDEQFF
V: TRBV12-3/TRBV12-4
J: TRBJ2-1

CDR3: CASSSEEDTEAFF
V: TRBV6-4
J: TRBJ1-1

CDR3: CATSTGEGGLNEQFF
V: TRBV15
J: TRBJ2-1

CDR3: CASSQRRTGGSYNSPLHF
V: TRBV3-1/TRBV3-2
J: TRBJ1-6

CDR3: CASSSKQGFTGEQFF
V: TRBV5-1
J: TRBJ2-1

CDR3: CASSLFPPYNSPLHF
V: TRBV5-5
J: TRBJ1-6

CDR3: CASGLVAPRETQYF
V: TRBV12-5
J: TRBJ2-5

CDR3: CASSIRQGGIAFF
V: TRBV19
J: TRBJ1-1

CDR3: CASSYSRGSYEQYF
V: TRBV6-5
J: TRBJ2-7

CDR3: CASSLGGPYEQYF
V: TRBV5-4
J: TRBJ2-7

CDR3: CASSYSRSIGGLAEAFF
V: TRBV6-2/TRBV6-3
J: TRBJ1-1

CDR3: CASSLGSQGRWTEAFF
V: TRBV11-2
J: TRBJ1-1

CDR3: CASPMPGQGQETQYF
V: TRBV19
J: TRBJ2-5

CDR3: CASSQAPKLADASYEQYF
V: TRBV4-2
J: TRBJ2-7

CDR3: CAAGMTSYEQYF
V: TRBV30
J: TRBJ2-7

CDR3: CASSLGTNSPLHF
V: TRBV7-6
J: TRBJ1-6

CDR3: CASSPSGSKDNEQFF
V: TRBV11-3
J: TRBJ2-1